This note documents a single T cell receptor (beta chain) sequence. This clonotype came up many times. Its antigen target is currently unknown. No base qualities exist here, and no much larger clone lies one base off it. A patient counted as having stable hyperthyroidism if there was no progression to ophthalmopathy within 18 months of follow-up. Patients with hyperthyroidism were aged 18 to 65 years, had been newly diagnosed, and had a disease duration of less than 2 months. Patients were excluded if they had other autoimmune diseases, uncontrolled infections, pregnancy or lactation. Clinical symptoms, serum thyroxine, TRAb, thyroid ultrasound and orbital computed tomography formed the basis of the diagnosis. Ficoll-Paque density gradient centrifugation was used to isolate PBMCs from around 10 ml of fresh peripheral blood. Total RNA was extracted with Trizol reagent and quality-checked on an Agilent 2100 Bioanalyzer.

This specimen belongs to a study of Graves' ophthalmopathy and Graves' hyperthyroidism (dated by TCRdb to the late 2010s). About the investigation overall: Peripheral blood was collected at initial diagnosis, prior to any treatment. The study used signatures of the TCR beta repertoire to tell Graves' ophthalmopathy apart from Graves' hyperthyroidism and to predict which patients would progress to ophthalmopathy. Once sampling was done, hyperthyroidism patients were given methimazole at a starting dose of 30 mg daily, while ophthalmopathy patients were given high-dose intravenous methylprednisolone. In total, 120 to 150 blood samples were TCR-sequenced: fewer than 50 ophthalmopathy, 80 or so hyperthyroidism and some 17 hyperthyroidism-to-ophthalmopathy patients. The roughly 91 discovery patients were randomly divided into training and test sets at a 7:3 ratio. In about six hyperthyroidism patients, the T-cell repertoire of thyroid tissue was compared with the T-cell repertoire of blood. An independent validation cohort comprised some 19 hyperthyroidism patients and roughly 15 patients who later progressed from hyperthyroidism to ophthalmopathy. To explore V-J signatures that separate ophthalmopathy from hyperthyroidism, a discovery set of 100 patients was enrolled, consisting of more than 40 with ophthalmopathy and about 60 with stable hyperthyroidism. What the work shows at the level of the full study, not this receptor alone: In cross-validation, the 13-signature model distinguished ophthalmopathy from stable hyperthyroidism with roughly 90% sensitivity and roughly 81% specificity, and in the test set the corresponding values were around 80% and 75%. Most expanded thyroid clonotypes with a frequency above 0.001 also appeared in blood, which suggests that blood repertoires may reflect the immune response in the thyroid. In validation, the model predicted ophthalmopathy progression with about 70% sensitivity and 72.22% specificity; about a dozen predicted patients were CT-confirmed with GO in a median of 6.5 months. Sample size was not statistically predetermined, and group allocation was not concealed from the investigators.

For repertoire sequencing, TCR beta CDR3 regions were amplified from RNA transcripts. The first round was an RT-PCR using HTBI primers with the Qiagen OneStep RT-PCR kit, and this first round was followed by a second-round multiplex PCR, then size selection and purification. Sequencing of the libraries was carried out on an Illumina HiSeq2000 in paired-end mode with 100 bp reads. On the authors' methods: SOAPnuke was used to process the reads, removing any read that contained adapters or uncalled bases, had a mean Phred below 15, or lacked an exact match to the constant primer or identifier. High-quality paired reads were merged with COPE v1.2.5. Each unique nucleotide sequence was defined as a clonotype, and clonotypes were aligned to IMGT TRB V, D and J references with MiTCR v1.1. The analysis was limited to V-J combinations with a frequency above 0.0001, which together covered over 99% of the repertoires. For each V-J combination, a TCR clonal expansion and chaos score was defined as F50 clonal expansion divided by the chaos observed in the TCRdist matrix. Welch's t-statistics and random forest were used to narrow the features down to around 12 V-J combinations, which were then fed into a naive Bayes classifier. The Morisita-Horn index was used to measure how similar the thyroid and blood repertoires were. The public reads were reprocessed in TCRdb via fastp at Q25 and MiXCR, keeping in-frame beta chains. Merged by CDR3 protein, the rows form single entries marked with the most common genes and DNA. The V and J calls reflect TCRdb's pipeline rather than the authors' work. This sample has some 410,000 distinct CDR3 sequences in its table, and around 21% of those were observed once. Around 3.1% of the sample is in the top ten clones.

Trimming at the junction amounts to 7 bases on V and 6 bases on J, and the germline ends lie 10 bases apart. From its cysteine to its phenylalanine, the CDR3 spans 12 amino acids. CDR3 DNA only is kept here, 36 bases in frame from base 1. Sequencing input: peripheral blood. Recombination joined TRBV12-3 or TRBV12-4 with TRBJ1-5; confidence is insufficient to name the D gene. This clonotype was obtained from a woman aged 18-29 years with stable Graves' hyperthyroidism. Donor details come from another sample of the same person, matched by shared clones. The CDR3 here reads CASNTGSQPQHF. The bases read TGTGCCAGCAATACTGGCAGTCAGCCCCAGCATTTT.